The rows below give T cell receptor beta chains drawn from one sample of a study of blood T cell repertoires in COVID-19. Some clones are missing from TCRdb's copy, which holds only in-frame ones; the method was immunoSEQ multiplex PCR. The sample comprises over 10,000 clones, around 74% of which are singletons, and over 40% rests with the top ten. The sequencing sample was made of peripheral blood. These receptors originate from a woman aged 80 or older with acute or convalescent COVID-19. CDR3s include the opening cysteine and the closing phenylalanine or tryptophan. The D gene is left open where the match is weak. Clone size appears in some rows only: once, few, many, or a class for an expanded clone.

CASSPGGRGGNQPQHF	TGTGCCAGCAGCCCAGGGGGCAGAGGAGGAAATCAGCCCCAGCATTTT	few	TRBJ1-5	TRBV11-2	TRBD1
CASSLRSGVQGTGELFF	TGTGCCAGCTCCCTGAGAAGCGGGGTCCAAGGGACCGGGGAGCTGTTTTTT	NA	TRBJ2-2	TRBV18	TRBD2
CASSIGQGGSPLHF	TGTGCCAGTAGTATTGGACAGGGGGGATCACCCCTCCACTTT	NA	TRBJ1-6	TRBV19	TRBD1
CASSWDRGEEKLFF	TGCGCCAGCAGCTGGGACAGGGGTGAGGAAAAACTGTTTTTT	NA	TRBJ1-4	TRBV5-1	TRBD1
CASKQAGDTQYF	TGTGCCAGCAAGCAGGCTGGAGATACGCAGTATTTT	NA	TRBJ2-3	TRBV2	NA
CATQGARSNTGELFF	TGTGCCACTCAGGGGGCCCGGTCGAACACCGGGGAGCTGTTTTTT	NA	TRBJ2-2	TRBV6-5	TRBD1
CAGRPWGGADTQYF	TGTGCCGGCCGACCGTGGGGAGGGGCAGATACGCAGTATTTT	NA	TRBJ2-3	TRBV7-9	TRBD2
CASSQDLPGNTIYF	TGTGCCAGCAGCCAAGACCTCCCGGGAAACACCATATATTTT	NA	TRBJ1-3	TRBV3-1/TRBV3-2	NA
CASSIHRESYNEQFF	TGTGCCAGTAGTATCCACAGGGAGTCCTACAATGAGCAGTTCTTC	NA	TRBJ2-1	TRBV19	NA
CASSYEEPHSNQPQHF	TGTGCCAGCAGTTACGAGGAGCCCCATAGCAATCAGCCCCAGCATTTT	NA	TRBJ1-5	TRBV6-5	NA
CASRRGALTGELFF	TGTGCCAGCAGACGTGGGGCTCTCACCGGGGAGCTGTTTTTT	few	TRBJ2-2	TRBV7-2	NA
CATAGQGEAFF	TGTGCCACCGCGGGACAGGGAGAAGCTTTCTTT	NA	TRBJ1-1	TRBV10-3	TRBD1
CATTGSGNPYEQYF	TGTGCCACCACGGGGAGTGGGAATCCCTACGAGCAGTACTTC	once	TRBJ2-7	TRBV6-5	NA
CASSINTGYTEAFF	TGTGCCAGTAGTATTAACACAGGGTACACTGAAGCTTTCTTT	few	TRBJ1-1	TRBV19	NA
CASSFTLGAFPGNTIYF	TGTGCCAGCAGCTTCACCTTGGGGGCCTTCCCGGGGAACACCATATATTTT	NA	TRBJ1-3	TRBV7-9	NA
CASSQGAGETQYF	TGTGCCAGCAGCCAGGGGGCGGGAGAGACCCAGTACTTC	NA	TRBJ2-5	TRBV11-1	TRBD1
CASSQGPSGADTQYF	TGTGCCAGCAGCCAAGGACCCAGCGGAGCAGATACGCAGTATTTT	NA	TRBJ2-3	TRBV3-1/TRBV3-2	NA
CASSIGTITWYTEAFF	TGTGCCAGTAGTATAGGTACCATAACTTGGTACACTGAAGCTTTCTTT	NA	TRBJ1-1	TRBV19	NA
CASEQGSYGYTF	TGTGCCAGCGAACAGGGAAGCTATGGCTACACCTTC	NA	TRBJ1-2	TRBV2	NA
CASREGVKPGADTQYF	TGTGCCAGCAGAGAGGGGGTCAAGCCAGGGGCAGATACGCAGTATTTT	NA	TRBJ2-3	TRBV5-4	NA
CASSIGASTDTQYF	TGTGCCAGTAGTATAGGGGCAAGCACAGATACGCAGTATTTT	NA	TRBJ2-3	TRBV19	NA
CASSLRQEGTDTQYF	TGTGCCAGCAGCCTTCGTCAGGAGGGCACAGATACGCAGTATTTT	many	TRBJ2-3	TRBV6-4	NA
CASRPRGTGGANVLTF	TGTGCCAGCAGGCCTCGGGGGACGGGTGGGGCCAACGTCCTGACTTTC	NA	TRBJ2-6	TRBV27	NA
CASSAIGTSPEQYF	TGTGCCAGCAGCGCCATTGGGACTAGCCCCGAGCAGTACTTC	few	TRBJ2-7	TRBV9	TRBD2
CASSEAQLNQPQHF	TGTGCCAGCAGTGAAGCGCAACTGAATCAGCCCCAGCATTTT	medium-sized	TRBJ1-5	TRBV6-1	NA
CASSPLGGGGTGELFF	TGTGCCAGCAGTCCCCTCGGGGGAGGAGGCACCGGGGAGCTGTTTTTT	NA	TRBJ2-2	TRBV28	NA
CATSQTGGSFEQYF	TGTGCCACCAGCCAGACAGGGGGCTCGTTCGAGCAGTACTTC	NA	TRBJ2-7	TRBV15	TRBD1
CASSRTGGAEAFF	TGTGCCAGCAGCAGGACAGGGGGTGCTGAAGCTTTCTTT	NA	TRBJ1-1	TRBV12-3/TRBV12-4	TRBD1
CASSLRTSGPLSRGYEQYF	TGCGCCAGCAGCTTGCGGACTAGCGGGCCCCTCTCCAGGGGATACGAGCAGTACTTC	NA	TRBJ2-7	TRBV5-1	TRBD2
CASSFTARRDGYTF	TGTGCCAGCAGCTTCACTGCTCGTCGGGATGGCTACACCTTC	NA	TRBJ1-2	TRBV7-2	NA
CASSRRPKAGAPNTGELFF	TGTGCCAGCAGCCGAAGGCCAAAAGCAGGGGCCCCGAACACCGGGGAGCTGTTTTTT	NA	TRBJ2-2	TRBV3-1/TRBV3-2	NA